This TCR beta chain comes out of a study of cytomegalovirus exposure and HLA in healthy donors. Study-wide results and limits: Per a later analysis, 18,000 or so TCR beta sequences showed association with HLA alleles at 0.05 false discovery rate. One later analysis reportedly identified an Asian-associated ancestry cluster that showed fewer N-insertions than the roughly 700-donor mean. Other equally common chains were less clonally expanded than HLA-associated TCR beta chains, a later analysis showed.

PCR used 60 Vbeta primers and 13 Jbeta primers. Repertoires were generated with immunoSEQ multiplex PCR, while TCRdb's copy carries only in-frame clones and drops some. The sample has some 130,000 clones; 50% to 65% are singletons. Donors were nominally healthy when sampled, though unrecorded immune exposures were likely. This CDR3 has 14 amino acids. Germline V CDR1 and CDR2: MDHEN, SYDVKM. The junction had 6 bases not matched to a gene; V was cut back by 3 bases and J by 5 bases. As regards this clone: Its antigen is as yet unknown.

J is TRBJ2-5 and V is TRBV28; 7 bases match TRBD1. This receptor was obtained from a man aged 35-49 years in good health and CMV-seropositive. Sequencing was done on a sample of PBMCs. The CDR3 DNA sequence: TGTGCCAGCAGTTTTGCCAGGGGGTTGGAGACCCAGTACTTC. This encodes CASSFARGLETQYF. Full variable domain (rest looked up from reference TRBV28 and TRBJ2-5): DVKVTQSSRYLVKRTGEKVFLECVQDMDHENMFWYRQDPGLGLRLIYFSYDVKMKEKGDIPEGYSVSREKKERFSLILESASTNQTSMYLCASSFARGLETQYFGPGTRLLVL.